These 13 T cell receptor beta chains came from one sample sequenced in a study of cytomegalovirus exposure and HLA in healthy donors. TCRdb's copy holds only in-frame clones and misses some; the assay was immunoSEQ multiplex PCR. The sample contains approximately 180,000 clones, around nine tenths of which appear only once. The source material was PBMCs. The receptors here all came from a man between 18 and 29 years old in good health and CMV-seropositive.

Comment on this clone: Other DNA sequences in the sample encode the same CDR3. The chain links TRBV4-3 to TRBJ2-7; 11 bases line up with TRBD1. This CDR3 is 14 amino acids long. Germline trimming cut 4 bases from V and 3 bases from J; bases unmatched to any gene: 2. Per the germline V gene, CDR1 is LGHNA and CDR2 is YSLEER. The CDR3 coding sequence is TGCGCCAGCAGCCCAGGGACAGGGGGCTACGAGCAGTACTTC. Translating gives CASSPGTGGYEQYF.

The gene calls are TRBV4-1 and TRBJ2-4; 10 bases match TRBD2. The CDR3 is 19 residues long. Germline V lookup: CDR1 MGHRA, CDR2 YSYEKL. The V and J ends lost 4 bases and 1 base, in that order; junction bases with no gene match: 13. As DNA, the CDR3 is TGCGCCAGCAGCCCAACGCTGGGAGCGGGAGGGAGGGCCAAAAACATTCAGTACTTC. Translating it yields CASSPTLGAGGRAKNIQYF.

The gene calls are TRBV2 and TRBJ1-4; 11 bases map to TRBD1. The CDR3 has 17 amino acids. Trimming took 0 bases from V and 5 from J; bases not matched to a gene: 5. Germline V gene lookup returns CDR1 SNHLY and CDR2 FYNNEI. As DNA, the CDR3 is TGTGCCAGCAGTGAAGCGCTCTGGGACAGGGGGAATGAAAAACTGTTTTTT. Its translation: CASSEALWDRGNEKLFF.

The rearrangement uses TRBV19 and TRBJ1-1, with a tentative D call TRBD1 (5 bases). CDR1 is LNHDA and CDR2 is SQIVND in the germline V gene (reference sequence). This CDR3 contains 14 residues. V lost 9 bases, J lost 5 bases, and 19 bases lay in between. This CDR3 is CASQQNGGRTEAFF. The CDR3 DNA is TGTGCCAGCCAGCAGAACGGGGGAAGGACTGAAGCTTTCTTT.

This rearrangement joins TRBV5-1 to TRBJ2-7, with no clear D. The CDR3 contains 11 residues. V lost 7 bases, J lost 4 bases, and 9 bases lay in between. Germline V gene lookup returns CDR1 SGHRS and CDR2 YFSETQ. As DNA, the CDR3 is TGCGCCAGCCCCTTCGGTTACGAGCAGTACTTC. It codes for CASPFGYEQYF.

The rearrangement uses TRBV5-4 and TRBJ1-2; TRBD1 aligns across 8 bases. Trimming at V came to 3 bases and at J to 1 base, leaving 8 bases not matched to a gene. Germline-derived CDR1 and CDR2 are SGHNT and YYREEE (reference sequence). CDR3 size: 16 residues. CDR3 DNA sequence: TGTGCCAGCAGCTACCAACAGGGGGTCCTTAACTATGGCTACACCTTC. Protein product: CASSYQQGVLNYGYTF.

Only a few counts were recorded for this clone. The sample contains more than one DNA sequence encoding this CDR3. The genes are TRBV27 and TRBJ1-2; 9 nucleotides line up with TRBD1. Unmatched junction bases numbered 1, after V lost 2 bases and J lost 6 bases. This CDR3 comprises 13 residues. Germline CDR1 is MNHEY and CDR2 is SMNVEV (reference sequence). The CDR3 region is CASSLGQGNGYTF. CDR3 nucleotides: TGTGCCAGCAGTTTAGGACAGGGGAATGGCTACACCTTC.

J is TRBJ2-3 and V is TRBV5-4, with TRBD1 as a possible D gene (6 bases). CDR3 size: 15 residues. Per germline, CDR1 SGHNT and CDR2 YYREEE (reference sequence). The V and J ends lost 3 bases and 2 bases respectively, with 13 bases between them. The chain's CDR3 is CASSWGRGATDTQYF. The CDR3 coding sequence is TGTGCCAGCAGCTGGGGCAGGGGTGCCACAGATACGCAGTATTTT.

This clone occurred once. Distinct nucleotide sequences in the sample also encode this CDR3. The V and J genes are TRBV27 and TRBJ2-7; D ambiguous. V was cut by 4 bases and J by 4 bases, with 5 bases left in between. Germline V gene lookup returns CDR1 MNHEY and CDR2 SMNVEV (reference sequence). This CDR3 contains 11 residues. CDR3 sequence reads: CASSSGYEQYF. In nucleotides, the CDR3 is TGTGCCAGCAGTTCAGGATACGAGCAGTACTTC.

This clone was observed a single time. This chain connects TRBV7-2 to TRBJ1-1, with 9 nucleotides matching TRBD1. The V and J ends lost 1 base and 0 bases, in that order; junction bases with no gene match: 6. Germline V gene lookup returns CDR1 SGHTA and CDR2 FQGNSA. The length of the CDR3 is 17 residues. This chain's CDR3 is CASSLGTGARLNTEAFF. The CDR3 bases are TGTGCCAGCAGCTTAGGGACAGGGGCCCGATTGAACACTGAAGCTTTCTTT.

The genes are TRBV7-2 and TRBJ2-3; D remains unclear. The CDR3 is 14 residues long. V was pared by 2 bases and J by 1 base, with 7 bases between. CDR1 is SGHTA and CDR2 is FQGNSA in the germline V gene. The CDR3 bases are TGTGCCAGCAGCTTACAGTACGGCACAGATACGCAGTATTTT. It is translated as CASSLQYGTDTQYF.

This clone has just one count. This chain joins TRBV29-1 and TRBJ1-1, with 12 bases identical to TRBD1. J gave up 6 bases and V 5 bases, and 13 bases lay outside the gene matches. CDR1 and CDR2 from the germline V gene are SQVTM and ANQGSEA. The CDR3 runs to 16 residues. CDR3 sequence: CSVTEPGQGASPEAFF. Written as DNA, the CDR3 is TGCAGCGTTACAGAACCGGGACAGGGGGCCTCACCTGAAGCTTTCTTT.

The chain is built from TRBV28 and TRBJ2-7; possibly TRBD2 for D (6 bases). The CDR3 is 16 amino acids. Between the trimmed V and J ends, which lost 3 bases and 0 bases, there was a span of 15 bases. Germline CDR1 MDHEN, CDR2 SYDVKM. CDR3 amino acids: CASSLEGLGVSYEQYF. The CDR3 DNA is TGTGCCAGCAGTTTGGAGGGATTGGGGGTCTCCTACGAGCAGTACTTC.